The 30 T cell receptor beta chains below all came from one sample that was sequenced in a study of blood T cell repertoires in COVID-19. Profiling relied on immunoSEQ multiplex PCR, and the TCRdb table lists in-frame clones only, not all of them. The data hold some 100,000 clones, with approximately 93% observed a single time. The source material was peripheral blood. The receptors stem from a man in his fifties or sixties with acute or convalescent COVID-19.

The J gene is TRBJ2-7, the V gene TRBV6-6; tentative D call: TRBD2 (5 bases). Germline V gene sequence: CDR1 MNHNY, CDR2 SVGAGI (reference sequence). The CDR3 length is 17 residues. Trimming removed 5 bases at V and 1 base at J, with 21 bases between. In DNA, the CDR3 is TGTGCCAGCAGTCCTCTTCCCGGGCCCCGCGGGTCCTACGAGCAGTACTTC. This sequence encodes CASSPLPGPRGSYEQYF.

Here the CDR3 DNA reads TGTGCCAGCAGTTCACTGCAGGAAATAACGCAGTATTTT. Amino acids: CASSSLQEITQYF. The V and J genes are TRBV27 and TRBJ2-3, with D unclear. The CDR3 covers 13 residues. Trimming removed 4 bases from V and 9 bases from J, with 14 bases in between. Germline-derived CDR1 and CDR2 are MNHEY and SMNVEV (reference sequence).

This sequence joins TRBV9 and TRBJ2-3, with 7 positions matching TRBD2. CDR3 length: 16 residues. Germline trimming cut 3 bases from V and 0 bases from J; bases unmatched to any gene: 7. Germline V gene lookup returns CDR1 SGDLS and CDR2 YYNGEE. Written as DNA, the CDR3 is TGTGCCAGCAGCGAGGGCCTTAGCGGGAGCACAGATACGCAGTATTTT. Protein: CASSEGLSGSTDTQYF.

This chain connects TRBV25-1 to TRBJ1-4; the D gene is possibly TRBD1 (5 bases). The CDR3 is 14 amino acids. Trimming stripped 7 bases from V and 7 bases from J, with 16 bases between. Germline lookup yields CDR1 MGHDK and CDR2 SYGVNS. The CDR3 DNA follows: TGTGCCAGCACGCCCTCTCTCGGGGGTGAAAAACTGTTTTTT. Residues: CASTPSLGGEKLFF.

The chain employs TRBV6-5 and TRBJ2-1, with 10 bases matching TRBD2. The CDR3 is 14 amino acids. Trimming at V came to 5 bases and at J to 9 bases, leaving 7 bases not matched to a gene. Germline CDR1 reads MNHEY; CDR2 reads SVGAGI. The CDR3 loop reads CASSTGTSVSEQFF. The CDR3 nucleotides read TGTGCCAGCAGTACCGGGACTAGCGTTTCTGAGCAGTTCTTC.

The chain joins TRBV28 to TRBJ1-5; TRBD1 is a possible D gene (6 bases). The ends were cut back, 4 bases at V and 9 bases at J, with 19 bases in the middle. The CDR3 has 15 amino acids. In germline, CDR1 is MDHEN, CDR2 SYDVKM. The DNA of the CDR3 is TGTGCCAGCAGTTCCGGGGCAGGGGCTGAGGGGCCCCAGCATTTT. As protein: CASSSGAGAEGPQHF.

This rearrangement joins TRBV19 to TRBJ2-2; the D is unclear. Trimming took off 5 bases at V and 7 bases at J, with 5 bases between the two ends. CDR3 length: 11 amino acids. From germline, CDR1 is LNHDA and CDR2 SQIVND (reference sequence). DNA for the CDR3: TGTGCCAGTAGTTTAATCGGGGAGCTGTTTTTT. It translates to CASSLIGELFF.

V gene TRBV4-2 combines with J gene TRBJ1-2; 7 bases map to TRBD1. Germline CDR1 and CDR2: LGHNA and YNFKEQ. The CDR3 is 15 amino acids. V was pared by 0 bases and J by 6 bases, with 7 bases of the junction left unmatched. Here the CDR3 DNA reads TGTGCCAGCAGCCAAGATATCAGACAGGGTAATGGCTACACCTTC. It codes for CASSQDIRQGNGYTF.

The rearrangement uses TRBV6-1 and TRBJ1-5; D unclear. The CDR3 is 15 amino acids. Germline V gene data show CDR1 as MNHNS and CDR2 as SASEGT. Trimming took 0 bases from V and 3 from J, leaving 9 bases between them. The CDR3 region has the DNA TGTGCCAGCAGTGAAGCGGGCGGGAACAATCAGCCCCAGCATTTT. It is translated as CASSEAGGNNQPQHF.

This clone was seen once. The chain has TRBV28 and TRBJ2-3; TRBD2 agrees at 13 bases. The germline gives CDR1 MDHEN, CDR2 SYDVKM. V shed 2 bases and J 2 bases; nucleotides not matched to a gene: 10. The CDR3 spans 19 residues. The CDR3 sequence is CASSLGTSGAPTPTDTQYF. As DNA, the CDR3 is TGTGCCAGCAGTTTAGGGACTAGCGGGGCCCCCACCCCCACAGATACGCAGTATTTT.

The chain carries TRBV19 and TRBJ1-5; perhaps TRBD1 as D (5 bases). The CDR3 contains 16 residues. Germline values: CDR1 LNHDA, CDR2 SQIVND (reference sequence). Between the trimmed V and J ends, which lost 5 bases and 2 bases, there was a span of 16 bases. The CDR3 DNA sequence: TGTGCCAGTAGTTTAAACCAGGGAGGGGGCAATCAGCCCCAGCATTTT. It codes for CASSLNQGGGNQPQHF.

The chain employs TRBV24-1 and TRBJ2-5, with a weak D call TRBD1 (5 bases). CDR3 length: 14 amino acids. Germline V gene data show CDR1 as KGHDR and CDR2 as SFDVKD. Deletions cut 4 bases from V and 4 bases from J, with 12 bases between. In DNA form, the CDR3 reads TGTGCCACCAGTGAGCCTAAAGGGGTAGAGACCCAGTACTTC. Its translation: CATSEPKGVETQYF.

CDR3 DNA: TGTGCCAGCAGGGCGACAGGGTCCTACGAGCAGTACTTC. It yields the protein CASRATGSYEQYF. The chain uses TRBV28 and TRBJ2-7, with 7 bases that match TRBD1. CDR3 size: 13 residues. Germline CDR1 reads MDHEN; CDR2 reads SYDVKM. V shed 6 bases and J 1 base; nucleotides not matched to a gene: 3.

The CDR3 nucleotides read TGTGCCAGCAATACACAGGGGGACGGGGAGCTGTTTTTT. It codes for CASNTQGDGELFF. This chain joins TRBV6-6 and TRBJ2-2; 8 positions match TRBD1. V lost 7 bases and J lost 7; bases outside the gene matches: 5. CDR3 length: 13 amino acids. The germline V gene has CDR1 MNHNY and CDR2 SVGAGI (reference sequence).

The rearrangement links TRBV11-2 to TRBJ1-1; D perhaps matches TRBD1 (5 bases). The length of the CDR3 is 14 residues. The germline V gene encodes CDR1 SGHAT and CDR2 FQNNGV. V was clipped by 1 base and J by 4 bases, with 10 bases between them. This CDR3 reads CASSLVGRATEAFF. CDR3 nucleotide sequence: TGTGCCAGCAGCTTAGTCGGCAGGGCCACTGAAGCTTTCTTT. The full variable domain, its missing parts supplied by reference TRBV11-2 and TRBJ1-1, is EAGVAQSPRYKIIEKRQSVAFWCNPISGHATLYWYQQILGQGPKLLIQFQNNGVVDDSQLPKDRFSAERLKGVDSTLKIQPAKLEDSAVYLCASSLVGRATEAFFGQGTRLTVV.

V usage is TRBV11-2 and J usage is TRBJ2-1; D is ambiguous. The germline V gene encodes CDR1 SGHAT and CDR2 FQNNGV. Trimming stripped 0 bases from V and 5 bases from J, with 8 bases between. The CDR3 spans 14 residues. This chain's CDR3 is CASSLDWPNNEQFF. In DNA, the CDR3 is TGTGCCAGCAGCTTAGATTGGCCCAACAATGAGCAGTTCTTC.

A few counts support this clone. V gene TRBV6-5 combines with J gene TRBJ2-2; weak D call: TRBD2 (5 bases). The CDR3 loop spans 13 amino acids. Per germline, CDR1 MNHEY and CDR2 SVGAGI. Trimming removed 7 bases from V and 6 bases from J, with 12 bases in between. In DNA form, the CDR3 reads TGTGCCAGCAAGGGAGAAGGGCCCGGGGAGCTGTTTTTT. Its translation: CASKGEGPGELFF.

V and J are TRBV6-1 and TRBJ2-7; 7 bases map to TRBD2. With V trimmed by 4 bases and J by 5 bases, 17 bases remained unmatched. Germline V gene sequence: CDR1 MNHNS, CDR2 SASEGT. The CDR3 is made up of 17 amino acids. CDR3 amino acids: CASSVRGKGGRPDEQYV. The CDR3 region has the DNA TGTGCCAGCAGTGTTCGGGGGAAGGGCGGGAGACCGGACGAGCAGTACGTC.

The rearrangement joins TRBV6-5 to TRBJ1-2; D is ambiguous. V was cut by 5 bases and J by 0 bases, with 4 bases left in between. Germline values: CDR1 MNHEY, CDR2 SVGAGI. CDR3 length equals 12 residues. The CDR3 bases are TGTGCCAGCAGTACAGCTAACTATGGCTACACCTTC. Its translation is CASSTANYGYTF.

The gene calls are TRBV11-3 and TRBJ2-2; D ambiguous. The CDR3 covers 13 residues. Trimming removed 3 bases from V and 7 bases from J, with 9 bases in between. CDR1 SGHNT and CDR2 YENEEA come from the germline V gene. CDR3 bases: TGTGCCAGCAGCTTCTATGTGAGCGGGGAGCTGTTTTTT. It encodes CASSFYVSGELFF.

The chain employs TRBV3-1 (or the pseudogene TRBV3-2) and TRBJ2-1; the D gene is possibly TRBD2 (5 bases). Trimming shortened V by 0 bases and J by 0 bases, and 6 bases separated the two germline ends. The CDR3 is 15 residues long. Germline V gene lookup returns CDR1 LGHDT and CDR2 YNNKEL (reference sequence). The CDR3 spells CASSQEGASYNEQFF. The DNA for the CDR3 is TGTGCCAGCAGCCAAGAGGGAGCCTCCTACAATGAGCAGTTCTTC.

This chain joins TRBV7-2 and TRBJ2-7, with 11 positions matching TRBD2. Germline CDR1 SGHTA, CDR2 FQGNSA. This CDR3 has 14 residues. V gave up 8 bases and J gave up 1 base; unmatched junction bases: 4. The CDR3 sequence is CASSTSGTSYEQYF. The CDR3 DNA follows: TGTGCCAGCTCGACTAGCGGGACTTCCTACGAGCAGTACTTC.

The chain is built from TRBV4-1 and TRBJ2-1, with 12 bases that match TRBD2. The trim removed 4 bases at V and 4 bases at J, leaving 5 bases unmatched. CDR1 is MGHRA and CDR2 is YSYEKL in the germline V gene. CDR3 length: 16 residues. CDR3 residues: CASSRLGTSGYNEQFF. The CDR3 DNA is TGCGCCAGCAGCCGCCTAGGGACTAGCGGGTACAATGAGCAGTTCTTC.

The rearrangement uses TRBV7-9 and TRBJ2-7; 7 bases are a match to TRBD2. This CDR3 region has 13 residues. CDR1 and CDR2 from the germline V gene are SEHNR and FQNEAQ (reference sequence). J was trimmed by 5 bases and V by 4 bases; bases with no gene match: 5. CDR3 sequence reads: CASSSPGGNEQYF. The CDR3 nucleotides are TGTGCCAGCAGCTCCCCCGGGGGGAACGAGCAGTACTTC.

Here the CDR3 reads CASSSPQIPDEQFF. In nucleotides, the CDR3 is TGTGCCAGCAGTAGCCCTCAGATACCCGATGAGCAGTTCTTC. V is TRBV5-4 and J is TRBJ2-1; D is unresolved. The germline V gene has CDR1 SGHNT and CDR2 YYREEE (reference sequence). Trimming took 5 bases from V and 8 from J, leaving 17 bases between them. The CDR3 has 14 residues.

This sequence joins TRBV4-1 and TRBJ2-1, with no clear D. V dropped 3 bases and J dropped 7 bases, with 19 bases sitting between them. Germline V gene data show CDR1 as MGHRA and CDR2 as YSYEKL. CDR3 length: 16 amino acids. CDR3 nucleotide sequence: TGCGCCAGCAGCCAGGAGCGAACTGGATCGTGGAATGAGCAGTTCTTC. This gives the protein CASSQERTGSWNEQFF.

The J gene is TRBJ1-2, the V gene TRBV19, with a weak D call TRBD1 (6 bases). The CDR3 is made up of 14 amino acids. V shed 5 bases and J shed 4 bases, with 14 bases lying between them. The germline V gene has CDR1 LNHDA and CDR2 SQIVND (reference sequence). The CDR3 DNA reads as TGTGCCAGTAGTTCACAACAGGGCGCCTATGGCTACACCTTC. This translates into CASSSQQGAYGYTF.

The chain recombines TRBV12-3 or TRBV12-4 with TRBJ1-1, with 8 bases lining up with TRBD1. CDR3 length: 13 residues. V trimming: 6 bases; J trimming: 4 bases; junction bases outside the gene matches: 4. CDR3 sequence: CASSTTGGTEAFF. The CDR3 DNA is TGTGCCAGCAGCACTACAGGGGGCACTGAAGCTTTCTTT.

This chain joins TRBV29-1 and TRBJ1-3; TRBD1 is a possible D gene (6 bases). The germline V gene encodes CDR1 SQVTM and CDR2 ANQGSEA. There are 14 residues in the CDR3. V lost 5 bases, J lost 4 bases, and 15 bases lay in between. The CDR3 loop reads CSVRTGYEGNTIYF. The CDR3 DNA sequence: TGCAGCGTTCGTACAGGGTATGAGGGAAACACCATATATTTT.

The J gene is TRBJ1-1, the V gene TRBV7-2; D gene uncertain. The CDR3 totals 13 residues. Germline assignment: CDR1 SGHTA and CDR2 FQGNSA. V was trimmed by 3 bases and J by 1 base, leaving 6 bases between them. CDR3 bases: TGTGCCAGCAGCTTCGGGGAGAACACTGAAGCTTTCTTT. Protein product: CASSFGENTEAFF.